This T cell receptor (beta chain) was observed in a study of T cells in Graves' hyperthyroidism and ophthalmopathy. Researchers took RNA transcripts and amplified the TCR beta CDR3 regions from them. HTBI primers were used for first-round RT-PCR of the TCR CDR3. A single record per CDR3 protein comes from TCRdb applying MiXCR to the multiplex PCR reads. Found here are hundreds of thousands of distinct CDR3 sequences, more than 45% of them singletons; the top ten hold roughly 8.2%. CDR3 size: 14 residues. Trimming stripped 2 bases from V and 4 bases from J, with 11 bases between. The germline V gene has CDR1 MNHEY and CDR2 SMNVEV (reference sequence). The study enrolled patients aged 18 to 65 with newly diagnosed hyperthyroidism of under 2 months' duration. Exclusion followed for patients with uncontrolled infection, other autoimmune disease, pregnancy or lactation.

The sample consisted of peripheral blood or thyroid tissue (not recorded which). This chain connects TRBV27 to TRBJ1-1; D remains ambiguous. The receptor was derived from a woman under 30 with Graves' hyperthyroidism. The CDR3 loop is CASSLAYSPTEAFF. The CDR3 DNA reads TGTGCCAGCAGTTTAGCCTACAGCCCCACTGAAGCTTTCTTT.